This TCR beta chain was profiled in a study of blood T cell repertoires in COVID-19. Study context: Researchers got acute and convalescent COVID-19 samples from the United States, Italy and Spain. Sample material is recorded as cDNA or gDNA derived from T cells, B-cell-depleted T cells, or PBMCs.

As processed by the authors: Nucleated cell counts were estimated from reference gene primer amplification. The repertoire was sequenced with immunoSEQ multiplex PCR; TCRdb's copy has only in-frame clones and lacks some. V, J and clone size were drawn from that table, and D and trimming were deduced from the DNA. The sample has approximately 250,000 clones; 75% to 85% are singletons. Germline trimming cut 3 bases from V and 5 bases from J; bases unmatched to any gene: 9. CDR1 and CDR2 (germline): SGDLS, YYNGEE. The CDR3 spans 16 residues. The sequenced material came from peripheral blood. This TCR came from a man aged 40-49 years who had recovered from COVID-19. This chain joins TRBV9 and TRBJ2-1; 9 bases are shared with TRBD2. The CDR3 nucleotides are TGTGCCAGCAGCGCCCCTAGCGGGGCATCGCACAATGAGCAGTTCTTC. It encodes CASSAPSGASHNEQFF.